This entry lists 18 T cell receptor beta chains sequenced from one sample in a study of T cell changes during pregnancy in multiple sclerosis. Profiled with immunoSEQ multiplex PCR; TCRdb holds only in-frame clones, not every one. This table has tens of thousands of clones, 89% appearing once. Source: CD4+ T cells from peripheral blood mononuclear cells, taken in the first trimester of pregnancy. Receptor source: a female donor with multiple sclerosis, enrolled in a pregnancy study.

The J gene is TRBJ1-1, the V gene TRBV19; D not certain. Germline CDR1 is LNHDA and CDR2 is SQIVND (reference sequence). This CDR3 is 14 amino acids long. V lost 8 bases to trimming and J lost 0 bases, with 13 bases between them. The CDR3 region is CASQPGDLNTEAFF. DNA of the CDR3: TGTGCCAGTCAGCCAGGCGACCTGAACACTGAAGCTTTCTTT.

The chain recombines TRBV29-1 with TRBJ2-7, with a tentative D call TRBD2 (6 bases). The CDR3 has 13 amino acids. CDR1 is SQVTM, CDR2 ANQGSEA, per germline. The V and J ends lost 4 bases and 2 bases respectively, with 12 bases between them. Here the CDR3 reads CSVAPGDPYEQYF. For the CDR3, the DNA is TGCAGCGTTGCCCCGGGAGATCCCTACGAGCAGTACTTC.

This clone was counted once. This chain links TRBV2 with TRBJ2-5; 9 bases map to TRBD1. V shed 11 bases, J shed 2 bases, and the junction held 15 bases outside the gene matches. This CDR3 comprises 16 residues. The germline gives CDR1 SNHLY, CDR2 FYNNEI. The CDR3 DNA follows: TGTGCCGGCCGATCAACAGGGGGCTGGGGGCAAGAGACCCAGTACTTC. Residues: CAGRSTGGWGQETQYF.

V usage is TRBV5-1 and J usage is TRBJ2-7; TRBD1 aligns across 9 bases. The V segment lost 8 bases and the J segment 3 bases; nucleotides outside the gene matches: 15. This CDR3 is built from 16 residues. Germline assignment: CDR1 SGHRS and CDR2 YFSETQ. DNA for the CDR3: TGCGCCAGGCCTATAACAGGGACAGGGTTGGGCTACGAGCAGTACTTC. The encoded protein is CARPITGTGLGYEQYF.

This clone is a singleton in its sample. J is TRBJ2-2 and V is TRBV10-3, with D possibly being TRBD2 (6 bases). The V and J ends lost 5 bases and 0 bases respectively, with 10 bases between them. The CDR3 length is 15 residues. Germline-derived CDR1 and CDR2 are ENHRY and SYGVKD. DNA of the CDR3: TGTGCCATCAGTACTAGCCTAGCGAACACCGGGGAGCTGTTTTTT. Translation: CAISTSLANTGELFF.

The J gene is TRBJ2-1, the V gene TRBV6-4, with 9 bases matching TRBD1. The trim removed 5 bases at V and 3 bases at J, leaving 5 bases unmatched. The CDR3 totals 15 residues. Germline assignment: CDR1 MRHNA and CDR2 SNTAGT. CDR3 residues: CASSIGTGLYNEQFF. As DNA, the CDR3 is TGTGCCAGCAGTATAGGGACAGGGCTCTACAATGAGCAGTTCTTC.

The rearrangement uses TRBV19 and TRBJ2-1, with 9 bases matching TRBD2. V lost 4 bases, J lost 0 bases, and 16 bases stayed unmatched. The germline gives CDR1 LNHDA, CDR2 SQIVND (reference sequence). This CDR3 region has 20 residues. The CDR3 coding sequence is TGTGCCAGTAGTAACCCCCGGGGGCGGGAGGGCCCAAGCTCCTACAATGAGCAGTTCTTC. It is translated as CASSNPRGREGPSSYNEQFF.

J is TRBJ2-5 and V is TRBV5-8; D is perhaps TRBD1 (6 bases). Trimming pared 4 bases from V and 4 bases from J, leaving 14 bases between. CDR1 is SGHTS, CDR2 YDEGEE, per germline. The CDR3 contains 14 residues. CDR3 in amino acids: CASSTGQRRETQYF. The DNA for the CDR3 is TGTGCCAGCAGCACCGGACAGAGGAGAGAGACCCAGTACTTC.

The chain employs TRBV2 and TRBJ1-1, with D uncertain. Germline V gene sequence: CDR1 SNHLY, CDR2 FYNNEI. Between the trimmed V and J ends, which lost 3 bases and 3 bases, there was a span of 11 bases. CDR3 size: 14 residues. The CDR3 DNA is TGTGCCAGCAGTGATGGAGCGGAGGACACTGAAGCTTTCTTT. Its translation: CASSDGAEDTEAFF.

CDR3 in DNA: TGTGCCAGCTCTACCGGGACTAGCGTTAATAATGAGCAGTTCTTC. It yields the protein CASSTGTSVNNEQFF. The rearrangement joins TRBV27 to TRBJ2-1; 10 positions match TRBD2. The V and J ends lost 8 bases and 7 bases, in that order; junction bases with no gene match: 11. CDR3 length equals 15 residues. CDR1 and CDR2 from the germline V gene are MNHEY and SMNVEV (reference sequence).

This chain links TRBV7-6 with TRBJ2-1, with a weak D call TRBD2 (6 bases). This CDR3 comprises 12 residues. Trimming shortened V by 0 bases and J by 9 bases, and 6 bases separated the two germline ends. Germline V gene sequence: CDR1 SGHVS, CDR2 FNYEAQ. The CDR3 is CASSLARGEQFF. CDR3 nucleotides: TGTGCCAGCAGCTTAGCGCGGGGTGAGCAGTTCTTC.

The chain recombines TRBV2 with TRBJ2-2, with TRBD2 matching over 12 bases. The length of the CDR3 is 16 residues. V was clipped by 5 bases and J by 5 bases; unmatched bases: 6. Germline CDR1 and CDR2: SNHLY and FYNNEI. The chain's CDR3 is CASSQLLAGGTGELFF. In nucleotides, the CDR3 is TGTGCCAGCAGTCAACTCCTAGCGGGAGGGACCGGGGAGCTGTTTTTT.

With respect to this clone: The same CDR3 also results from other DNA sequences found in this sample. The CDR3 reads CASSRGRGTDTQYF. The CDR3 coding sequence is TGTGCCAGCAGCCGCGGGAGAGGCACAGATACGCAGTATTTT. V gene TRBV6-5 combines with J gene TRBJ2-3, with 7 bases aligning to TRBD2. V lost 6 bases, J lost 1 base, and 4 bases stayed unmatched. CDR3 size: 14 residues. Per germline, CDR1 MNHEY and CDR2 SVGAGI.

The CDR3 DNA sequence: TGTGCCAGCAGCTCCCCTAGCGGGAGTATATACGAGCAGTACTTC. It encodes CASSSPSGSIYEQYF. The V gene is TRBV28, the J gene TRBJ2-7; 10 nucleotides match TRBD2. This CDR3 is built from 15 residues. V lost 6 bases and J lost 4; bases outside the gene matches: 9. From germline, CDR1 is MDHEN and CDR2 SYDVKM.

This clone has a single count. The chain is built from TRBV30 and TRBJ2-3; 9 bases are a match to TRBD1. V lost 2 bases to trimming and J lost 6 bases; unmatched junction nucleotides: 6. This CDR3 has 14 amino acids. Germline values: CDR1 GTSNPN, CDR2 SVGIG (reference sequence). The CDR3 DNA reads as TGTGCCTGGAGTACGGGACAGGGAACCGATACGCAGTATTTT. Translated, it gives CAWSTGQGTDTQYF.

This clone was seen more than once but under ten times. This rearrangement joins TRBV30 to TRBJ1-3; TRBD1 matches at 9 bases. Losses at the gene ends were 0 bases for V and 4 bases for J; bases not matched to a gene: 7. In germline, CDR1 is GTSNPN, CDR2 SVGIG (reference sequence). The CDR3 sequence is 16 residues long. The CDR3 region is CAWSVLQGALGNTIYF. In DNA, the CDR3 is TGTGCCTGGAGTGTACTACAGGGGGCCTTGGGAAACACCATATATTTT.

The chain uses TRBV7-3 and TRBJ2-1; D possibly corresponds to TRBD1 (6 bases). This CDR3 contains 13 residues. The V end lost 0 bases, the J end lost 6 bases, and 6 bases lay between the germline ends. Germline V gene sequence: CDR1 SGHTA, CDR2 FQGTGA. The CDR3 spells CASSLTGGNEQFF. The CDR3, as DNA: TGTGCCAGCAGCTTAACAGGGGGCAATGAGCAGTTCTTC. Using reference TRBV7-3 and TRBJ2-1 for the parts outside the CDR3, the full variable domain is GAGVSQTPSNKVTEKGKYVELRCDPISGHTALYWYRQSLGQGPEFLIYFQGTGAADDSGLPNDRFFAVRPEGSVSTLKIQRTERGDSAVYLCASSLTGGNEQFFGPGTRLTVL.

This clone was seen only a few times. The rearrangement uses TRBV9 and TRBJ1-1, with 7 positions matching TRBD1. CDR3 size: 13 residues. V gave up 3 bases and J gave up 4 bases; unmatched junction bases: 3. In germline, CDR1 is SGDLS, CDR2 YYNGEE. CDR3 sequence reads: CASSAQGGTEAFF. The CDR3 bases are TGTGCCAGCAGCGCCCAGGGGGGCACTGAAGCTTTCTTT.